This entry lists 6 T cell receptor beta chains sequenced from one sample in a study of shared clonotypes between healthy human individuals. The assay was immunoSEQ multiplex PCR, and TCRdb's table has in-frame clones only and misses some. The sample lists about 110,000 clones, around 65% seen once, with around 24% in the top ten. The sample taken for sequencing was memory CD8+ T cells sorted from blood. Regarding subset: CD45RO+ cells pooled with CCR7-negative TemRA cells. The receptors here all came from a woman in her 30s in good health.

This clone was seen only once. It is likely a read error: a sequence one base away is far more abundant. This same CDR3 is encoded by further DNA sequences in the sample. The rearrangement joins TRBV7-9 to TRBJ2-1; D is unclear. The germline V gene has CDR1 SEHNR and CDR2 FQNEAQ (reference sequence). Trimming pared 0 bases from V and 7 bases from J, leaving 4 bases between. The CDR3 has 12 amino acids. CDR3 in DNA: TGTGCCAGCAGCTTAGCGGTAAATGAGCAGTTCTTC. Translation: CASSLAVNEQFF.

This clone was seen only a few times. This chain links TRBV6-1 with TRBJ2-3, with D tentatively TRBD1 or TRBD2 (5 bases each). Trimming pared 10 bases from V and 6 bases from J, leaving 20 bases between. Looked up from germline, CDR1 is MNHNS and CDR2 is SASEGT. The CDR3 has 14 amino acids. The CDR3 nucleotides are TGTGCCATACAAAAAACCGCCGGGGCGGATACGCAGTATTTT. This translates into CAIQKTAGADTQYF.

V and J are TRBV29-1 and TRBJ2-6; D not resolved. The CDR3 has 17 amino acids. Per the germline V gene, CDR1 is SQVTM and CDR2 is ANQGSEA. V was pared by 3 bases and J by 5 bases, with 20 bases between. CDR3 loop: CSVDNVLIQSRANVLTF. The DNA of the CDR3 is TGCAGCGTTGATAATGTACTAATACAAAGTCGGGCCAACGTCCTGACTTTC.

This clone has a handful of counts. The chain combines TRBV7-2 with TRBJ1-2; D perhaps matches TRBD1 (5 bases). Germline V gives CDR1 SGHTA, CDR2 FQGNSA. The CDR3 loop spans 17 amino acids. V lost 0 bases and J 4 bases, leaving 18 bases between the germline ends. DNA for the CDR3: TGTGCCAGCAGCTTAGCGTTAGGGGAGGGGTTTGGCTATGGCTACACCTTC. The encoded protein is CASSLALGEGFGYGYTF.

This clone occurred a few times. The chain combines TRBV25-1 with TRBJ2-7; 7 bases line up with TRBD1. Trimming took 2 bases from V and 9 from J; bases not matched to a gene: 4. Germline lookup yields CDR1 MGHDK and CDR2 SYGVNS. CDR3 length: 12 residues. The DNA of the CDR3 is TGTGCCAGCAGTGAAGTCGGGGACAGGCAGTACTTC. Translation gives CASSEVGDRQYF.

J is TRBJ2-3 and V is TRBV10-3; 9 bases are a match to TRBD2. J was trimmed by 2 bases and V by 0 bases; bases with no gene match: 6. Germline-derived CDR1 and CDR2 are ENHRY and SYGVKD. This CDR3 has 17 residues. CDR3 in amino acids: CAISESISSGTTDTQYF. Here the CDR3 DNA reads TGTGCCATCAGTGAGTCGATTTCTAGCGGGACCACAGATACGCAGTATTTT.